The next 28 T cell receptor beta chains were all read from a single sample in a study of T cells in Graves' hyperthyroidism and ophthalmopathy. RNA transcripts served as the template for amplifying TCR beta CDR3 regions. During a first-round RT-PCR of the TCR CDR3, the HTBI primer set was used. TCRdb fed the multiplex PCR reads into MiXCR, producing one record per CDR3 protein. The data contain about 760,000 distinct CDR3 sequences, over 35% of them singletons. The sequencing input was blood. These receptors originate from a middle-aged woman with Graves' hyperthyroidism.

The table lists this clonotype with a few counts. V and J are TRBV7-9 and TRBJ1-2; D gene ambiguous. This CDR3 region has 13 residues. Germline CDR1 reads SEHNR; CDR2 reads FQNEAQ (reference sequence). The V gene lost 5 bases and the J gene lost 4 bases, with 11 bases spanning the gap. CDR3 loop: CASSPSSLYGYTF. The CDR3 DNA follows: TGTGCCAGCAGCCCTAGCAGTCTCTATGGCTACACCTTC.

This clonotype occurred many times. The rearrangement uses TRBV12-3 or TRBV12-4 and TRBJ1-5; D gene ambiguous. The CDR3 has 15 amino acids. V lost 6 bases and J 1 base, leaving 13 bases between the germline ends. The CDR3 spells CASSPGGKSNQPQHF. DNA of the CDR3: TGTGCCAGCAGCCCCGGAGGGAAGAGCAATCAGCCCCAGCATTTT.

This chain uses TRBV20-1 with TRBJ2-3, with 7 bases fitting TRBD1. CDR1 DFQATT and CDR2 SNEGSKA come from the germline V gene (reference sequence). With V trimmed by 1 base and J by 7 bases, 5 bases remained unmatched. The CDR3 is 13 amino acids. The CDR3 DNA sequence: TGCAGTGCTAGAGGGCAGGGGGTGAATACGCAGTATTTT. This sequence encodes CSARGQGVNTQYF.

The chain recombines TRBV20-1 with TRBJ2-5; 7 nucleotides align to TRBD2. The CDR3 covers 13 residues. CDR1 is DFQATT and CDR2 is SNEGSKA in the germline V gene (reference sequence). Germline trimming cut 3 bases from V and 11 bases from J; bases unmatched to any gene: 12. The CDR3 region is CSASTGGIDTQYF. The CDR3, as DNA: TGCAGTGCTAGCACGGGAGGTATAGATACGCAGTACTTC.

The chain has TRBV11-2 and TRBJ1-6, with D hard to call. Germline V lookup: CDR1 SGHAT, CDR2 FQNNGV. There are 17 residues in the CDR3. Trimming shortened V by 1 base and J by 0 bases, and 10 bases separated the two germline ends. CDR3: CASSLVTGSSYNSPLHF. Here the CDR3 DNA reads TGTGCCAGCAGCTTAGTAACTGGGAGCTCCTATAATTCACCCCTCCACTTT.

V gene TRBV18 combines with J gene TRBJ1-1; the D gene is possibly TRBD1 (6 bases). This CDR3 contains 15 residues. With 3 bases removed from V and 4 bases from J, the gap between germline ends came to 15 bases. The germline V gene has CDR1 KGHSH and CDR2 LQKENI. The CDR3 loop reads CASSPYGGLSTEAFF. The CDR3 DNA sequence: TGTGCCAGCTCACCCTATGGGGGGCTCAGCACTGAAGCTTTCTTT. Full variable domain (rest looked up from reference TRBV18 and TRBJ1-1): NAGVMQNPRHLVRRRGQEARLRCSPMKGHSHVYWYRQLPEEGLKFMVYLQKENIIDESGMPKERFSAEFPKEGPSILRIQQVVRGDSAAYFCASSPYGGLSTEAFFGQGTRLTVV.

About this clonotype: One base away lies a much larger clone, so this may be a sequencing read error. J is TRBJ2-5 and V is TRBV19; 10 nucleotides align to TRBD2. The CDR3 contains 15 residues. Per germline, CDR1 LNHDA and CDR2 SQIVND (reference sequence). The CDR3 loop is CASSIGLAGVEAQYF. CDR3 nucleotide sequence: TGTGCCAGTAGTATAGGGCTAGCGGGAGTAGAGGCCCAGTACTTC.

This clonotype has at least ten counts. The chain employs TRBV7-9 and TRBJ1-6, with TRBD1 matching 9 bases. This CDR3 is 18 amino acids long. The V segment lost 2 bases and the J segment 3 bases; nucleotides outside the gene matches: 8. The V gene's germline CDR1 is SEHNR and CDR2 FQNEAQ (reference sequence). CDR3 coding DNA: TGTGCCAGCAGCTTATCTGGTAGGGGACAGGGCTATAATTCACCCCTCCACTTT. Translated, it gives CASSLSGRGQGYNSPLHF.

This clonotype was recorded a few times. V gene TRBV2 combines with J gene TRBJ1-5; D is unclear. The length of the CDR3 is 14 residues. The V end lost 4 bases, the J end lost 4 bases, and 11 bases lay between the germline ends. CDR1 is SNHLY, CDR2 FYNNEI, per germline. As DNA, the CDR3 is TGTGCCAGCAGTGGTGAATACAGAAATCAGCCCCAGCATTTT. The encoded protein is CASSGEYRNQPQHF.

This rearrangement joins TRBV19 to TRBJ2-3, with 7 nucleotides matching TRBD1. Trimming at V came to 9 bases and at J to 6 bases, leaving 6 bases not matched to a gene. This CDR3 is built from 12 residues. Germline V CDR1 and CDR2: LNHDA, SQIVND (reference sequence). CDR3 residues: CASRGGGDTQYF. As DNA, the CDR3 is TGTGCCAGCCGAGGGGGCGGGGATACGCAGTATTTT. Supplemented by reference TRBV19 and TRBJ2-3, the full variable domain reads DGGITQSPKYLFRKEGQNVTLSCEQNLNHDAMYWYRQDPGQGLRLIYYSQIVNDFQKGDIAEGYSVSREKKESFPLTVTSAQKNPTAFYLCASRGGGDTQYFGPGTRLTVL.

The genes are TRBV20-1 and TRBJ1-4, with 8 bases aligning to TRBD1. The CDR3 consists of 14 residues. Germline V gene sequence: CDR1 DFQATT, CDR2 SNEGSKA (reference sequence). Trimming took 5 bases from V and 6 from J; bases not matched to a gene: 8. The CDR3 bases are TGCAGTGCTCGGATGCGACAGGGGCATGAAAAACTGTTTTTT. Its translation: CSARMRQGHEKLFF.

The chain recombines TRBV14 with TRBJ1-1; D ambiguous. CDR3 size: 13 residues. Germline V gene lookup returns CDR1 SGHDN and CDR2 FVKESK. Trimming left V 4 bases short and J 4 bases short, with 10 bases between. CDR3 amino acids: CASSRTEGTEAFF. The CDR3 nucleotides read TGTGCCAGCAGCCGAACTGAGGGCACTGAAGCTTTCTTT.

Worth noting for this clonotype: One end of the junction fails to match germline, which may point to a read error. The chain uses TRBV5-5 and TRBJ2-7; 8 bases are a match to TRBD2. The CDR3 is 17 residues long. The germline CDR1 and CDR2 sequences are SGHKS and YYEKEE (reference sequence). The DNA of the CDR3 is TGCGCCAGCAGCCAATCCCCCGACGGGGGGGGCCCCTACGAGCAGTACTTC. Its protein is CASSQSPDGGGPYEQYF.

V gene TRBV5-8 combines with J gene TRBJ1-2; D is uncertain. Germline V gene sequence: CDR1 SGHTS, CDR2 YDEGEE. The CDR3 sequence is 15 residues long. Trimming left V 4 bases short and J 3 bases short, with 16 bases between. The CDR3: CASSRPGSNYYGYTF. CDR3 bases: TGTGCCAGCAGCCGTCCGGGATCAAACTACTATGGCTACACCTTC.

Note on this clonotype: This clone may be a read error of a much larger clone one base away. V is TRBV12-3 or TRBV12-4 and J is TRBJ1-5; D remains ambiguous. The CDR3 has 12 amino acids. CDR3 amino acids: CASSSPDDQVRF. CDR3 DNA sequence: TGTGCCAGCAGTTCACCAGACGATCAAGTACGTTTT.

The CDR3 loop is CASSIGTGYRTGANVLTF. CDR3 DNA sequence: TGTGCCAGCAGTATTGGGACAGGGTACCGAACTGGGGCCAACGTCCTGACTTTC. The chain uses TRBV7-2 and TRBJ2-6, with 9 bases matching TRBD1. CDR3 size: 18 residues. Losses at the gene ends were 6 bases for V and 2 bases for J; bases not matched to a gene: 11. Germline lookup yields CDR1 SGHTA and CDR2 FQGNSA.

The CDR3 protein is CASSQDYAGYAPQHF. The CDR3 DNA reads as TGCGCCAGCAGCCAAGATTATGCCGGATATGCACCCCAGCATTTT. This rearrangement joins TRBV4-3 to TRBJ1-5; unclear D gene. With 0 bases removed from V and 10 bases from J, the gap between germline ends came to 16 bases. Germline CDR1 reads LGHNA; CDR2 reads YSLEER. The CDR3 loop spans 15 amino acids.

The CDR3 sequence is CASRPPPGQGINTIYF. In nucleotides, the CDR3 is TGTGCCAGCAGGCCACCACCGGGACAGGGCATAAACACCATATATTTT. The gene calls are TRBV25-1 and TRBJ1-3; 9 bases line up with TRBD1. Looked up from germline, CDR1 is MGHDK and CDR2 is SYGVNS. CDR3 size: 16 residues. J gave up 6 bases and V 6 bases, and 12 bases lay outside the gene matches. Supplemented by reference TRBV25-1 and TRBJ1-3, the full variable domain reads EADIYQTPRYLVIGTGKKITLECSQTMGHDKMYWYQQDPGMELHLIHYSYGVNSTEKGDLSSESTVSRIRTEHFPLTLESARPSHTSQYLCASRPPPGQGINTIYFGEGSWLTVV.

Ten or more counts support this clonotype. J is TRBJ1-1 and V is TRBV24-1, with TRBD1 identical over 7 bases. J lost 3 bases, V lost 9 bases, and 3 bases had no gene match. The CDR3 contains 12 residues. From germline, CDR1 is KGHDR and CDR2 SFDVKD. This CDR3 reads CATSGQYTEAFF. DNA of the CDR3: TGTGCCACCTCGGGACAGTACACTGAAGCTTTCTTT.

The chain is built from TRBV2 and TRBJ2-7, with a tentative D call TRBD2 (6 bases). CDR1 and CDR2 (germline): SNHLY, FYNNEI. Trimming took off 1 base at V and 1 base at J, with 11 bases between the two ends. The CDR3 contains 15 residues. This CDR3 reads CASSEVPAGSYEQYF. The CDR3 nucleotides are TGTGCCAGCAGTGAAGTTCCAGCGGGTTCCTACGAGCAGTACTTC.

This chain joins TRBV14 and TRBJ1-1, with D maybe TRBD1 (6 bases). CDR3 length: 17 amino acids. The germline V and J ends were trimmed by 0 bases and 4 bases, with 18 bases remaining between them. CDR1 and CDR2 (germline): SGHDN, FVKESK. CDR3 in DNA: TGTGCCAGCAGCCAAGAAGGGACACGAGCGGCAGGCACTGAAGCTTTCTTT. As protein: CASSQEGTRAAGTEAFF.

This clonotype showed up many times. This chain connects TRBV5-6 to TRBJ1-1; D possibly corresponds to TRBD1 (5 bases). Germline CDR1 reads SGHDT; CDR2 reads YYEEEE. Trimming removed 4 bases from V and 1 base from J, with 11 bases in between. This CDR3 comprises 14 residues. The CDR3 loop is CASSHIDRNTEAFF. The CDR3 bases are TGTGCCAGCAGCCATATAGACAGGAACACTGAAGCTTTCTTT.

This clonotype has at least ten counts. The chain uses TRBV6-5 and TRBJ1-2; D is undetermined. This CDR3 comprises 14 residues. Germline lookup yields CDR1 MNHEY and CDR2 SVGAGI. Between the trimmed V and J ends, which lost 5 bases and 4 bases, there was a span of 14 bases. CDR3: CASSEWDQSYGYTF. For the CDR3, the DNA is TGTGCCAGCAGTGAATGGGATCAGTCCTATGGCTACACCTTC.

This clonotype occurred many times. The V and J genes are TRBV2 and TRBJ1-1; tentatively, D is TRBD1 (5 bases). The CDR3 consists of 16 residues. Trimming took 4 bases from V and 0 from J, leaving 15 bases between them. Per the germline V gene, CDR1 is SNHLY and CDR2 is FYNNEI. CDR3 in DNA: TGTGCCAGCAGTGGACTATTGGACAACATGAACACTGAAGCTTTCTTT. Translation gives CASSGLLDNMNTEAFF.

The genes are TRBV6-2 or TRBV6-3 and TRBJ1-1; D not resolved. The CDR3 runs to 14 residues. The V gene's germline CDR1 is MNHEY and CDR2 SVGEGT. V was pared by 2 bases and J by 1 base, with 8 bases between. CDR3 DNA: TGTGCCAGCAGTTACGCGGTTGGGAACACTGAAGCTTTCTTT. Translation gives CASSYAVGNTEAFF.

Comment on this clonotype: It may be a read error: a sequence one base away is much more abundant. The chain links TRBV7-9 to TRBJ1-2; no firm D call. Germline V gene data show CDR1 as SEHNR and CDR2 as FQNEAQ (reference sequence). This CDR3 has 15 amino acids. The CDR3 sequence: CAGSLAGHFGLGYTF. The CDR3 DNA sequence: TGTGCCGGCAGCTTAGCTGGTCACTTCGGACTTGGCTACACCTTC.

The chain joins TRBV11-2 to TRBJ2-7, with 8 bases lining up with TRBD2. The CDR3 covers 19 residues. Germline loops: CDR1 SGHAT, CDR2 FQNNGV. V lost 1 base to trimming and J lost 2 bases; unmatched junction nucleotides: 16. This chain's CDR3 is CASSLGSLLAGRDPYEQYF. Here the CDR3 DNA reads TGTGCCAGCAGCTTAGGATCCCTTCTAGCGGGCCGAGACCCCTACGAGCAGTACTTC.

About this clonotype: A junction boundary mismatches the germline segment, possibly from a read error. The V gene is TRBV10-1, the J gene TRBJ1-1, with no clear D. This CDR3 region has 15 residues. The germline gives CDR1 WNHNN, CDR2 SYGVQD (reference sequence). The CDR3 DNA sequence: TGTGCCAGCACCTACGCAGGTGATAGGAACACTGAAGCTTTCTTT. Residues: CASTYAGDRNTEAFF.